Below are 10 T cell receptor beta chains sequenced from a single sample in a study of kidney transplant recipient with SARS-CoV-2 infection. TCRdb independently ran MiXCR on the reads; one entry per CDR3 protein. The sample carries approximately 250,000 distinct CDR3 sequences, less than 35% recorded once. Sample: a blood sample, taken at baseline and on day 111 from a kidney transplant recipient. These receptors were obtained from a male patient aged 25-45 years who had COVID-19 and was a kidney transplant recipient. Some of the T cells may derive from the graft donor.

For this clonotype: A much larger clone sits a single nucleotide away, making a read error possible. V usage is TRBV6-5 and J usage is TRBJ2-1; tentative D call: TRBD1 (7 bases). Germline CDR1 and CDR2: MNHEY and SVGAGI. The CDR3 contains 15 residues. V lost 7 bases and J 4 bases, leaving 17 bases between the germline ends. CDR3 nucleotides: TGTGCCAGCACGGATGCGGGACAGCCGTACAATGAGCAGTTCTTC. Residues: CASTDAGQPYNEQFF.

Details on this clonotype: A clone one base away is much larger, so this may be a read error. In DNA, the CDR3 is TGCGCCAGCGGCTTGTATGCAGGGAACCTAGACACCGGGGAGCTGTTTTTT. Protein sequence: CASGLYAGNLDTGELFF. The chain has TRBV5-1 and TRBJ2-2, with D perhaps matching TRBD1 (5 bases). The CDR3 is made up of 17 amino acids. Germline CDR1 is SGHRS and CDR2 is YFSETQ.

This chain connects TRBV11-1 to TRBJ1-2; D gene unclear. The CDR3 loop spans 17 amino acids. Trimming stripped 4 bases from V and 4 bases from J, with 22 bases between. Germline V gene lookup returns CDR1 SGHAT and CDR2 FQDESV (reference sequence). CDR3: CASSSEFKAGKTYGYTF. The CDR3 DNA sequence: TGTGCCAGCAGCTCCGAATTTAAGGCTGGAAAGACCTATGGCTACACCTTC. Looking up the rest from reference TRBV11-1 and TRBJ1-2 gives the full variable domain: EAEVAQSPRYKITEKSQAVAFWCDPISGHATLYWYRQILGQGPELLVQFQDESVVDDSQLPKDRFSAERLKGVDSTLKIQPAELGDSAMYLCASSSEFKAGKTYGYTFGSGTRLTVV.

Turning to this clonotype: This may stem from a read error, because a much larger clone lies one nucleotide away. CDR3 nucleotide sequence: TGCGCCAGCAGCAAAGCCTCGGGACAGCAGATTTATGGCTACACCTTC. It yields the protein CASSKASGQQIYGYTF. The J gene is TRBJ1-2, the V gene TRBV4-1; 7 nucleotides align to TRBD1. The CDR3 loop spans 16 amino acids. Germline CDR1 MGHRA, CDR2 YSYEKL. V lost 5 bases, J lost 5 bases, and 14 bases stayed unmatched.

Points on this clonotype: This clone may be a read error of a much larger clone one base away. The chain is built from TRBV5-1 and TRBJ2-7; D remains ambiguous. The better agreement between TRBJ1-2 and the DNA end casts doubt on the J call. The V gene's germline CDR1 is SGHRS and CDR2 YFSETQ. The CDR3 covers 16 residues. The CDR3 sequence: CASIKKSVRKAYGYTF. CDR3 sequence (DNA): TGCGCCAGCATCAAGAAATCGGTTCGAAAGGCCTATGGCTACACCTTC.

This clonotype was observed many times. The J gene is TRBJ1-2, the V gene TRBV15; D not certain. The CDR3 has 17 amino acids. The germline CDR1 and CDR2 sequences are LNHNV and YYDKDF (reference sequence). The germline V and J ends were trimmed by 3 bases and 4 bases, with 21 bases remaining between them. The CDR3 DNA reads as TGTGCCACCAGCAGGGGCAAAAGGTGTGGAAAGACCTATGGCTACACCTTC. Protein product: CATSRGKRCGKTYGYTF.

In its sample, this clonotype was seen many times. The rearrangement joins TRBV7-8 to TRBJ1-6; D is undetermined. The germline CDR1 and CDR2 sequences are SGHVS and FQNEAQ. The CDR3 contains 19 residues. V was trimmed by 5 bases and J by 8 bases, leaving 28 bases between them. CDR3 nucleotide sequence: TGTGCCAGCAGCGAAGACCGTGCCCCTACCCTCCAAGATGATTCACCCCTCCACTTT. Its protein is CASSEDRAPTLQDDSPLHF.

This clonotype was observed many times. V and J are TRBV3-1 and TRBJ1-1; D ambiguous. V lost 5 bases and J 4 bases, leaving 23 bases between the germline ends. This CDR3 region has 17 residues. CDR1 and CDR2 (germline): LGHDT, YNNKEL (reference sequence). CDR3 coding DNA: TGTGCCAGCAGCTATTCGACTCCCATTTCAATTCGCACTGAAGCTTTCTTT. Protein product: CASSYSTPISIRTEAFF.

This clonotype was counted ten times or more. This sequence joins TRBV19 and TRBJ1-1; D ambiguous. CDR1 LNHDA and CDR2 SQIVND come from the germline V gene (reference sequence). With 6 bases removed from V and 2 bases from J, the gap between germline ends came to 16 bases. CDR3 length: 15 residues. As DNA, the CDR3 is TGTGCCAGTAGACGACAATATCTCGGAAACACTGAAGCTTTCTTT. Amino acids: CASRRQYLGNTEAFF.

This clonotype was detected many times. The chain has TRBV15 and TRBJ2-5, with 15 nucleotides matching TRBD2. Germline V CDR1 and CDR2: LNHNV, YYDKDF (reference sequence). This CDR3 contains 14 residues. With V trimmed by 8 bases and J by 7 bases, 5 bases remained unmatched. As DNA, the CDR3 is TGTGCCACCCGGACTAGCGGGGGGGTCGGGACCCAGTACTTC. Amino acids: CATRTSGGVGTQYF.